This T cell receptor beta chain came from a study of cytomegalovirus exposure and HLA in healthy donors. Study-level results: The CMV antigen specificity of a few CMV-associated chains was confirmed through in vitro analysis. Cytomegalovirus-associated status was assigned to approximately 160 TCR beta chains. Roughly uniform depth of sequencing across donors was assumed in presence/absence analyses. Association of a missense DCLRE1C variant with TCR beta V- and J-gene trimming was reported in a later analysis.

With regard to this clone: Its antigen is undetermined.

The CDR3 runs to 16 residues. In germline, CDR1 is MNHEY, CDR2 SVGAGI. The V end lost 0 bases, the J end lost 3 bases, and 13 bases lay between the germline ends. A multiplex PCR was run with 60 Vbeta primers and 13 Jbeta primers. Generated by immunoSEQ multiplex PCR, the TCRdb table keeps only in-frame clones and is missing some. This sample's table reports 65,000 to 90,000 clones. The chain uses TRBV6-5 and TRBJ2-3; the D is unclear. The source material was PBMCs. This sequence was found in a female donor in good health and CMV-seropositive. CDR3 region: CASSYSTGLATDTQYF. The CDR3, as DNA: TGTGCCAGCAGTTACTCGACGGGTCTGGCAACAGATACGCAGTATTTT.